One and the same sample provided the 19 T cell receptor beta chains below, sequenced in a study of cytomegalovirus exposure and HLA in healthy donors. The PCR had 60 Vbeta and 13 Jbeta primers. Clones were read by immunoSEQ multiplex PCR, and TCRdb kept only the in-frame ones, dropping some. The sample features around 84,000 clones, with about 4.6% in its top ten. Sequencing input: PBMCs. Receptor source: a man younger than 40 in good health and CMV-seronegative.

The chain joins TRBV9 to TRBJ2-1; TRBD2 matches at 7 bases. Germline CDR1 is SGDLS and CDR2 is YYNGEE. Trimming removed 0 bases from V and 7 bases from J; junction bases left unmatched: 10. The CDR3 is 16 amino acids. The CDR3 is CASSVEAYLGRNEQFF. CDR3 nucleotides: TGTGCCAGCAGCGTAGAGGCTTACCTCGGGAGGAATGAGCAGTTCTTC.

The genes are TRBV19 and TRBJ1-1; no definite D call. Trimming took 0 bases from V and 5 from J, leaving 10 bases between them. This CDR3 has 14 residues. Germline V gene data show CDR1 as LNHDA and CDR2 as SQIVND (reference sequence). The CDR3 spells CASSIDRWETEAFF. As DNA, the CDR3 is TGTGCCAGTAGTATAGACAGATGGGAGACTGAAGCTTTCTTT.

The chain couples TRBV4-3 to TRBJ2-7, with D unresolved. The V gene lost 4 bases and the J gene lost 2 bases, with 15 bases spanning the gap. The CDR3 has 15 residues. Per the germline V gene, CDR1 is LGHNA and CDR2 is YSLEER. CDR3 in amino acids: CASSPRPESAYEQYF. The CDR3 DNA follows: TGCGCCAGCAGCCCACGACCGGAGAGCGCCTACGAGCAGTACTTC.

The chain is built from TRBV5-1 and TRBJ1-1, with TRBD1 matching over 7 bases. V lost 4 bases and J lost 1; bases outside the gene matches: 4. Germline V gives CDR1 SGHRS, CDR2 YFSETQ. The CDR3 is 14 amino acids. CDR3 sequence: CASSLQGPNTEAFF. In DNA form, the CDR3 reads TGCGCCAGCAGCCTACAGGGGCCGAACACTGAAGCTTTCTTT.

This chain connects TRBV28 to TRBJ1-2; 8 nucleotides match TRBD1. Germline V gene data show CDR1 as MDHEN and CDR2 as SYDVKM. Trimming took 1 base from V and 2 from J; bases not matched to a gene: 6. The CDR3 totals 16 residues. CDR3 region: CASSLSSGGANYGYTF. In nucleotides, the CDR3 is TGTGCCAGCAGTTTATCTTCAGGGGGCGCAAACTATGGCTACACCTTC.

This rearrangement joins TRBV29-1 to TRBJ2-5; 8 bases fit TRBD1. Matching the DNA end better, TRBJ2-7 makes the J call doubtful. There are 14 residues in the CDR3. The V gene's germline CDR1 is SQVTM and CDR2 ANQGSEA. The CDR3 nucleotides are TGCAGCGTTGAAGGGGAGCAGGGGGCTTACGAGCAGTACTTC. Translated, it gives CSVEGEQGAYEQYF.

The chain carries TRBV18 and TRBJ2-1; TRBD2 aligns across 11 bases. The V gene end was trimmed by 5 bases and the J gene end by 4 bases; junction bases not matched to a gene: 4. The CDR3 has 15 residues. Germline V gene sequence: CDR1 KGHSH, CDR2 LQKENI. CDR3 amino acids: CASSVLAGGYNEQFF. For the CDR3, the DNA is TGTGCCAGCTCAGTCCTAGCGGGAGGATACAATGAGCAGTTCTTC.

V and J are TRBV19 and TRBJ1-5, with TRBD1 identical over 10 bases. CDR3 length equals 15 residues. J was trimmed by 5 bases and V by 5 bases; bases with no gene match: 6. Germline assignment: CDR1 LNHDA and CDR2 SQIVND (reference sequence). CDR3 nucleotides: TGTGCCAGTAGTTCGGGACAGGGGATCCATCAGCCCCAGCATTTT. Its translation: CASSSGQGIHQPQHF.

The genes are TRBV5-6 and TRBJ2-7, with D tentatively TRBD1 (6 bases). Trimming cost V 5 bases and J 3 bases, with 12 bases left between them. From germline, CDR1 is SGHDT and CDR2 YYEEEE. This CDR3 spans 13 amino acids. Here the CDR3 DNA reads TGTGCCAGCAGTTGGGGGCCCAGCTACGAGCAGTACTTC. Residues: CASSWGPSYEQYF.

The CDR3 is CSVEDSVDEQYF. DNA of the CDR3: TGCAGCGTTGAAGACTCGGTTGACGAGCAGTACTTC. The chain links TRBV29-1 to TRBJ2-7; D not certain. Germline CDR1 reads SQVTM; CDR2 reads ANQGSEA. V was trimmed by 0 bases and J by 5 bases, leaving 8 bases between them. There are 12 residues in the CDR3.

The chain uses TRBV20-1 and TRBJ2-5; D is uncertain. V lost 0 bases to trimming and J lost 5 bases, with 4 bases between them. The CDR3 covers 11 residues. The germline CDR1 and CDR2 sequences are DFQATT and SNEGSKA (reference sequence). Written as DNA, the CDR3 is TGCAGTGCTAGAGACGCGGAGACCCAGTACTTC. Translated, it gives CSARDAETQYF.

The chain carries TRBV7-3 and TRBJ2-1; 8 bases line up with TRBD2. The ends lost 3 bases at V and 8 bases at J; junction bases unmatched: 6. CDR3 length: 14 amino acids. Germline V gene sequence: CDR1 SGHTA, CDR2 FQGTGA. Written as DNA, the CDR3 is TGTGCCAGCAGCTTTTTAGCGGGACGCGATGAGCAGTTCTTC. Its translation: CASSFLAGRDEQFF.

The chain recombines TRBV7-3 with TRBJ2-1; unclear D gene. V gave up 5 bases and J gave up 4 bases, with 12 bases separating them. The CDR3 has 14 amino acids. CDR1 SGHTA and CDR2 FQGTGA come from the germline V gene. Here the CDR3 reads CASSTHGRYNEQFF. In DNA form, the CDR3 reads TGTGCCAGCAGCACCCATGGCCGTTACAATGAGCAGTTCTTC. The full variable domain, completed using reference TRBV7-3 and TRBJ2-1, is GAGVSQTPSNKVTEKGKYVELRCDPISGHTALYWYRQSLGQGPEFLIYFQGTGAADDSGLPNDRFFAVRPEGSVSTLKIQRTERGDSAVYLCASSTHGRYNEQFFGPGTRLTVL.

The chain has TRBV5-1 and TRBJ1-1; 9 nucleotides align to TRBD1. After removal of 4 bases from V and 8 bases from J, the junction contained 9 bases not matched to a gene. This CDR3 is built from 14 residues. CDR1 and CDR2 (germline): SGHRS, YFSETQ. The CDR3 reads CASSQLTGGAEAFF. The CDR3 DNA follows: TGCGCCAGCAGCCAACTGACAGGGGGAGCGGAAGCTTTCTTT.

The chain is built from TRBV5-6 and TRBJ2-6, with a weak D call TRBD1 (5 bases). Per germline, CDR1 SGHDT and CDR2 YYEEEE. Trimming left V 4 bases short and J 0 bases short, with 11 bases between. This CDR3 has 16 residues. CDR3 in amino acids: CASSLIQGSGANVLTF. The DNA for the CDR3 is TGTGCCAGCAGCCTAATTCAGGGCTCTGGGGCCAACGTCCTGACTTTC.

The J gene is TRBJ1-1, the V gene TRBV18, with 7 bases that match TRBD1. This CDR3 comprises 14 residues. Unmatched junction bases numbered 2, after V lost 3 bases and J lost 1 base. The germline V gene has CDR1 KGHSH and CDR2 LQKENI. The CDR3 is CASSPDRENTEAFF. For the CDR3, the DNA is TGTGCCAGCTCACCCGACAGGGAGAACACTGAAGCTTTCTTT. Complete variable domain (other parts from reference TRBV18 and TRBJ1-1): NAGVMQNPRHLVRRRGQEARLRCSPMKGHSHVYWYRQLPEEGLKFMVYLQKENIIDESGMPKERFSAEFPKEGPSILRIQQVVRGDSAAYFCASSPDRENTEAFFGQGTRLTVV.

The chain has TRBV11-2 and TRBJ2-3; a weak D match, TRBD2 (6 bases). V was pared by 3 bases and J by 1 base, with 14 bases between. CDR3 length: 16 residues. Germline V lookup: CDR1 SGHAT, CDR2 FQNNGV. As DNA, the CDR3 is TGTGCCAGCAGCTTCTCCCCCCGCGGGGGCACAGATACGCAGTATTTT. This codes for CASSFSPRGGTDTQYF.

The chain links TRBV10-2 to TRBJ2-1, with TRBD2 matching over 11 bases. J lost 3 bases, V lost 2 bases, and 12 bases had no gene match. This CDR3 is built from 19 residues. In germline, CDR1 is WSHSY, CDR2 SAAADI. DNA of the CDR3: TGCGCCAGCAGTGAGCTAGCGGGAGGAATCAAGGGACTCTACAATGAGCAGTTCTTC. Protein product: CASSELAGGIKGLYNEQFF.

V usage is TRBV5-1 and J usage is TRBJ2-2, with a tentative D call TRBD1 (6 bases). The CDR3 loop spans 16 amino acids. The V end was cut by 0 bases, the J end by 3 bases, with 12 bases between. Germline assignment: CDR1 SGHRS and CDR2 YFSETQ. The CDR3 loop reads CASSLVPGVDTGELFF. DNA of the CDR3: TGCGCCAGCAGCTTGGTGCCAGGGGTGGACACCGGGGAGCTGTTTTTT. Complete variable domain (other parts from reference TRBV5-1 and TRBJ2-2): KAGVTQTPRYLIKTRGQQVTLSCSPISGHRSVSWYQQTPGQGLQFLFEYFSETQRNKGNFPGRFSGRQFSNSRSEMNVSTLELGDSALYLCASSLVPGVDTGELFFGEGSRLTVL.